This TCR beta chain was found in a study of OX40 agonist ivuxolimab in advanced cancers. Background on the whole study: Ivuxolimab was an agonistic, fully human IgG2 monoclonal antibody directed against OX40 (CD134), a costimulatory receptor. Intravenous ivuxolimab was administered to patients every 2 weeks at six dose levels: 0.01, 0.1, 0.3, 1.5, 3 and 10 mg/kg. Of the roughly 52 dose-escalation patients, hepatocellular carcinoma was present in 19, melanoma in some 15, renal cell carcinoma in 9 and head and neck cancer in 9. The dose-escalation cohort was almost 85% male with a mean age of about 60 years, ranging from roughly 23 to 90. Prior anti-PD-1, anti-PD-L1 or anti-CTLA-4 therapy was permitted, and checkpoint inhibitors had been received by less than 45% of dose-escalation patients. Three dose-escalation patients achieved partial responses, one with hepatocellular carcinoma and two with cutaneous melanoma. The purpose of peripheral TCRbeta sequencing was to test whether ivuxolimab changed TCR sequence diversity and led to clonal T-cell expansion. The paper describes the monotherapy dose-escalation part (N = 52 patients) of the phase I trial of ivuxolimab. What the research found in general, with its limitations: Clonal expansion of both CD4+ and CD8+ blood T cells was observed from baseline to week 6 at doses 0.1 to 3.0 mg/kg. After ivuxolimab, CD8+ T cells had more expanded clones than CD4+ T cells on average. Low levels of normalized T-cell clonal expansion were also shown by some nonresponding patients. In the 0.1-3.0 mg/kg groups, partial responders had among the lowest normalized peripheral clonal expansion, particularly in CD8+ T cells. Which antigens the clonally expanded peripheral T cells were specific for was not determined.

Patients with a history of autoimmune disease or receiving systemic immunosuppression were excluded from the trial. Peripheral blood for TCR sequencing was collected from all dose cohorts at baseline, on cycle 4 day 1, and on cycle 7 day 1. Samples came from an open-label, multicenter, first-in-human phase I dose-escalation trial of ivuxolimab. The trial enrolled adults with locally advanced or metastatic head and neck squamous cell, hepatocellular, melanoma or renal cell carcinoma. Before TCR sequencing, CD4+ T cells and CD8+ T cells were sorted from peripheral blood as separate populations. Genomic DNA was isolated from the sorted cells so that the TCRbeta CDR3 region could be sequenced. The immunoSEQ Assay was used to sequence the TCRbeta CDR3 regions. In its TCRdb copy, this immuneACCESS table keeps in-frame sequences only and misses some clones. Where compared with another copy, unresolved V genes explain less than half of these, and the others have no known cause. The table for this sample lists approximately 57,000 clones; about 81% of them were counted only once. The top ten clonotypes cover approximately 0.7% of the sample.

In regard to this clone: This clone's antigen is unknown. No much larger clonotype is one base removed from it; base qualities were not supplied.

V loses 4 bases, J loses 5 bases, and the germline ends lie 20 bases apart. In the germline V gene, CDR1 corresponds to SNHLY and CDR2 to FYNNEI. The CDR3 runs 16 amino acids, cysteine and phenylalanine included. Just the 48-base CDR3 DNA is kept, in frame starting at base 1. Rearrangement joined TRBV2 to TRBJ2-5, with TRBD1 tentatively as D gene (8 bases match). The specimen comprised CD4+ or CD8+ T cells sorted from blood, sampled in a trial of the OX40 agonist ivuxolimab. This receptor was identified in an adult with an advanced solid tumor such as melanoma, head and neck, liver or kidney cancer. CDR3 loop: CASSVSGQGGEETQYF. The nucleotide sequence reads TGTGCCAGCAGTGTGTCAGGACAGGGAGGGGAGGAGACCCAGTACTTC.